The 24 T cell receptor beta chains below were found in one sample sequenced in a study of T cell changes during pregnancy in multiple sclerosis (dated by TCRdb to between 2018 and 2021). The library came from the immunoSEQ multiplex PCR assay. TCRdb took this table from immuneACCESS and kept in-frame rearrangements with V and J called. Such tables lack part of the clones; where checked against another copy, unresolved V genes explain under half of the gap, and the rest is unexplained. The sample yields approximately 99,000 clones; approximately 90% were counted once. The leading ten clones occupy under 0.8% of the sample. The material sequenced was peripheral blood, taken in the second trimester of pregnancy. The receptors here all came from a female donor in good health, enrolled as a control in a pregnancy study.

This chain links TRBV28 with TRBJ1-6; TRBD1 matches 9 bases. Germline loops: CDR1 MDHEN, CDR2 SYDVKM. The CDR3 spans 15 residues. With 4 bases clipped from V and 8 bases from J, the junction kept 6 bases outside the gene matches. The CDR3 nucleotides are TGTGCCAGCAGTTACGCTAGGACAGGGGATTCACCCCTCCACTTT. The encoded protein is CASSYARTGDSPLHF.

The V and J genes are TRBV29-1 and TRBJ2-5; 9 bases align to TRBD1. The CDR3 consists of 15 residues. The J segment lost 7 bases and the V segment lost 0 bases, leaving 9 bases of the junction unmatched. Germline-derived CDR1 and CDR2 are SQVTM and ANQGSEA. This CDR3 reads CSVEDTGGPSGTQYF. The CDR3 DNA sequence: TGCAGCGTTGAAGATACAGGGGGCCCGTCGGGGACCCAGTACTTC.

The rearrangement uses TRBV5-4 and TRBJ2-5; D is possibly TRBD2 (5 bases). Per the germline V gene, CDR1 is SGHNT and CDR2 is YYREEE (reference sequence). CDR3 length: 13 residues. V was clipped by 4 bases and J by 2 bases, with 9 bases between them. The CDR3 region is CASSPDSQETQYF. As DNA, the CDR3 is TGTGCCAGCAGCCCGGACTCACAAGAGACCCAGTACTTC.

This chain connects TRBV29-1 to TRBJ2-2; 8 bases align to TRBD2. The germline V gene encodes CDR1 SQVTM and CDR2 ANQGSEA. V lost 5 bases, J lost 3 bases, and 5 bases stayed unmatched. The CDR3 spans 14 residues. CDR3 coding DNA: TGCAGCGTTTTAGTAGCGGGGTACACCGGGGAGCTGTTTTTT. Translation gives CSVLVAGYTGELFF.

The V gene is TRBV7-2, the J gene TRBJ1-3, with D maybe TRBD1 (6 bases). The CDR3 extends over 16 amino acids. Germline values: CDR1 SGHTA, CDR2 FQGNSA. The germline V and J ends were trimmed by 7 bases and 1 base, with 17 bases remaining between them. The CDR3 sequence is CASNLFPGQSGNTIYF. The DNA of the CDR3 is TGTGCCAGCAATCTCTTCCCGGGACAATCTGGAAACACCATATATTTT.

V and J are TRBV7-2 and TRBJ1-2, with 10 bases identical to TRBD1. Germline lookup yields CDR1 SGHTA and CDR2 FQGNSA. The CDR3 extends over 14 amino acids. V was clipped by 11 bases and J by 1 base; unmatched bases: 7. DNA for the CDR3: TGTGCCTCCCGGACAGGGGGTATTAACTATGGCTACACCTTC. It translates to CASRTGGINYGYTF.

The CDR3 region has the DNA TGCGCCAGCAGCCAAGGCACGGATGGCTACACCTTC. It specifies CASSQGTDGYTF. The J gene is TRBJ1-2, the V gene TRBV4-1, with D unclear. CDR1 and CDR2 (germline): MGHRA, YSYEKL. The length of the CDR3 is 12 residues. Trimming stripped 1 base from V and 6 bases from J, with 6 bases between.

The chain recombines TRBV28 with TRBJ1-4; D remains unclear. Trimming pared 4 bases from V and 13 bases from J, leaving 10 bases between. CDR1 and CDR2 (germline): MDHEN, SYDVKM. This CDR3 comprises 11 residues. The CDR3 nucleotides read TGTGCCAGCAGTTACAGATTTCCACTGTTTTTT. Its protein is CASSYRFPLFF.

The chain couples TRBV6-6 to TRBJ1-1; D is perhaps TRBD1 (6 bases). Trimming took 6 bases from V and 1 from J, leaving 15 bases between them. The CDR3 spans 15 residues. CDR1 and CDR2 (germline): MNHNY, SVGAGI (reference sequence). CDR3 region: CASSRQDSRNTEAFF. CDR3 DNA sequence: TGTGCCAGCAGCCGTCAGGACAGTAGGAACACTGAAGCTTTCTTT.

The chain uses TRBV6-1 and TRBJ2-1, with 10 positions matching TRBD2. V lost 2 bases and J lost 8; bases outside the gene matches: 9. Germline V gene sequence: CDR1 MNHNS, CDR2 SASEGT. This CDR3 contains 16 residues. The CDR3 DNA reads as TGTGCCAGCAGTGAAAGCCTAGCGGGGGTAGGCGATGAGCAGTTCTTC. Its translation: CASSESLAGVGDEQFF.

This clone is a singleton in its sample. This sequence joins TRBV27 and TRBJ1-5; the match to TRBD1 covers 8 bases. The CDR3 contains 14 residues. The germline gives CDR1 MNHEY, CDR2 SMNVEV (reference sequence). With 3 bases clipped from V and 6 bases from J, the junction kept 4 bases outside the gene matches. The CDR3 spells CASSFRQGPQPQHF. The CDR3 DNA follows: TGTGCCAGCAGTTTTCGACAGGGGCCTCAGCCCCAGCATTTT.

The chain recombines TRBV23-1 with TRBJ1-4; the D gene is possibly TRBD1 (6 bases). TRBV23-1 is sorted into the ORF group, with uncertain function. Trimming removed 8 bases at V and 7 bases at J, with 14 bases between. The CDR3 runs 13 residues. The CDR3 DNA reads as TGCGCCAGCGTATGGGGGCTTCCTGAAAAACTGTTTTTT. This translates into CASVWGLPEKLFF.

The chain recombines TRBV11-2 with TRBJ2-1; 7 positions agree with TRBD2. V lost 4 bases to trimming and J lost 3 bases; unmatched junction nucleotides: 9. The CDR3 contains 16 residues. The germline V gene has CDR1 SGHAT and CDR2 FQNNGV. This CDR3 is CASSSRRLAVYNEQFF. DNA for the CDR3: TGTGCCAGCAGCTCCAGGCGGCTAGCGGTCTACAATGAGCAGTTCTTC.

This clone came up once. The chain joins TRBV2 to TRBJ1-2; TRBD1 aligns across 7 bases. The V segment lost 8 bases and the J segment 4 bases; nucleotides outside the gene matches: 4. Germline V gene lookup returns CDR1 SNHLY and CDR2 FYNNEI. The CDR3 totals 12 residues. The CDR3 region has the DNA TGTGCCAGCTCAGGGGGTTTCTATGGCTACACCTTC. This sequence encodes CASSGGFYGYTF.

The rearrangement joins TRBV4-1 to TRBJ2-7; D unresolved. Germline V CDR1 and CDR2: MGHRA, YSYEKL. Trimming left V 1 base short and J 0 bases short, with 7 bases between. The CDR3 extends over 14 amino acids. CDR3 protein: CASSQGKSSYEQYF. The CDR3 DNA sequence: TGCGCCAGCAGCCAAGGCAAGAGCTCCTACGAGCAGTACTTC.

This rearrangement joins TRBV19 to TRBJ1-2; no firm D call. V was cut by 3 bases and J by 0 bases, with 11 bases left in between. The CDR3 contains 15 residues. Per germline, CDR1 LNHDA and CDR2 SQIVND (reference sequence). The DNA of the CDR3 is TGTGCCAGTAGTATTCCTGAGCCTCCTAACTATGGCTACACCTTC. It codes for CASSIPEPPNYGYTF.

In this sample, this clone turned up a few times. V gene TRBV28 combines with J gene TRBJ2-7; 12 positions agree with TRBD2. CDR1 is MDHEN, CDR2 SYDVKM, per germline. The ends lost 6 bases at V and 4 bases at J; junction bases unmatched: 10. The CDR3 extends over 16 amino acids. The DNA for the CDR3 is TGTGCCAGCAGCCCGGTCGGACTAGCGGGATGGTACGAGCAGTACTTC. It encodes CASSPVGLAGWYEQYF.

The rearrangement links TRBV18 to TRBJ1-1; D uncertain. Trimming left V 3 bases short and J 0 bases short, with 11 bases between. CDR3 length equals 15 residues. Per the germline V gene, CDR1 is KGHSH and CDR2 is LQKENI. The CDR3 loop reads CASSPDTLMNTEAFF. CDR3 coding DNA: TGTGCCAGCTCACCCGACACACTCATGAACACTGAAGCTTTCTTT.

The rearrangement uses TRBV28 and TRBJ2-2; TRBD2 might be the D (5 bases). This CDR3 has 16 residues. The V end lost 6 bases, the J end lost 11 bases, and 25 bases lay between the germline ends. Germline CDR1 and CDR2: MDHEN and SYDVKM. CDR3 sequence (DNA): TGTGCCAGCAGCCCTGCTCCGGGCCCACGGGAAGGAGAGCTGTTTTTT. As protein: CASSPAPGPREGELFF.

The chain recombines TRBV9 with TRBJ1-3; D call uncertain. Germline values: CDR1 SGDLS, CDR2 YYNGEE. The CDR3 is 14 amino acids. V dropped 0 bases and J dropped 4 bases, with 8 bases sitting between them. The CDR3 nucleotides are TGTGCCAGCAGCGTAGCAGGTCGCGGAAACACCATATATTTT. It translates to CASSVAGRGNTIYF.

The chain recombines TRBV9 with TRBJ2-1; TRBD2 agrees at 8 bases. Germline V gives CDR1 SGDLS, CDR2 YYNGEE. The CDR3 loop spans 13 amino acids. The trim removed 4 bases at V and 10 bases at J, leaving 7 bases unmatched. The DNA for the CDR3 is TGTGCCAGCAGCTTCCAAGCGGGAGAAGAGCAGTTCTTC. This translates into CASSFQAGEEQFF.

V and J are TRBV5-1 and TRBJ2-1, with unresolved D. V was shortened by 7 bases and J by 1 base, with 9 bases between the two germline ends. The CDR3 length is 13 residues. Germline CDR1 SGHRS, CDR2 YFSETQ. CDR3 sequence reads: CASPGRSYNEQFF. The CDR3 DNA reads as TGCGCCAGCCCTGGGCGATCCTACAATGAGCAGTTCTTC.

The chain links TRBV19 to TRBJ2-3; D ambiguous. Trimming took off 3 bases at V and 3 bases at J, with 13 bases between the two ends. This CDR3 spans 15 amino acids. Germline loops: CDR1 LNHDA, CDR2 SQIVND (reference sequence). CDR3 DNA sequence: TGTGCCAGTAGTATTGGAGAGTACGAGACAGATACGCAGTATTTT. Protein: CASSIGEYETDTQYF.

The count of this clone is one. V gene TRBV7-8 combines with J gene TRBJ1-1; TRBD1 is a possible D gene (5 bases). The CDR3 runs to 14 residues. The ends were cut back, 3 bases at V and 1 base at J, with 9 bases in the middle. The germline V gene has CDR1 SGHVS and CDR2 FQNEAQ. The CDR3 sequence: CASSFRQKNTEAFF. The CDR3 DNA follows: TGTGCCAGCAGCTTTAGACAGAAGAACACTGAAGCTTTCTTT. The full variable domain, in which reference TRBV7-8 and TRBJ1-1 provide the parts outside the CDR3, is GAGVSQSPRYKVAKRGQDVALRCDPISGHVSLFWYQQALGQGPEFLTYFQNEAQLDKSGLPSDRFFAERPEGSVSTLKIQRTQQEDSAVYLCASSFRQKNTEAFFGQGTRLTVV.